Below are 19 T cell receptor beta chains sequenced from a single sample in a study of blood T cell repertoires in COVID-19. The protocol was immunoSEQ multiplex PCR, while the TCRdb copy is restricted to in-frame clones and leaves out a portion. Of 250,000 to 300,000 clones listed, about nine tenths are singletons. Sequencing was done on a sample of peripheral blood. All receptors come from a man aged 50 or older with acute or convalescent COVID-19.

This clone was seen just once. The gene calls are TRBV6-5 and TRBJ1-4; 10 bases are a match to TRBD1. The CDR3 totals 15 residues. V was pared by 0 bases and J by 8 bases, with 3 bases of the junction left unmatched. The germline V gene encodes CDR1 MNHEY and CDR2 SVGAGI. The CDR3: CASSYSTGGAEKLFF. CDR3 nucleotides: TGTGCCAGCAGTTACTCGACAGGGGGCGCGGAAAAACTGTTTTTT.

The chain recombines TRBV25-1 with TRBJ1-2; 7 bases match TRBD1. The CDR3 has 15 residues. V shed 3 bases and J 2 bases; nucleotides not matched to a gene: 6. Germline V gene sequence: CDR1 MGHDK, CDR2 SYGVNS. The CDR3 DNA follows: TGTGCCAGCAGTGACCCCGGACAGGCGAACTATGGCTACACCTTC. Residues: CASSDPGQANYGYTF.

This clone was counted once. The rearrangement uses TRBV13 and TRBJ2-7, with a possible D match to TRBD1 (6 bases). The CDR3 has 14 residues. The germline V and J ends were trimmed by 4 bases and 3 bases, with 13 bases remaining between them. In germline, CDR1 is PRHDT, CDR2 FYEKMQ (reference sequence). CDR3 nucleotide sequence: TGTGCCAGCAGCTCCCGGGACAAGAGCTACGAGCAGTACTTC. It encodes CASSSRDKSYEQYF.

The chain combines TRBV12-3 or TRBV12-4 with TRBJ2-3, with 8 positions matching TRBD2. V shed 7 bases and J 9 bases; nucleotides not matched to a gene: 9. This CDR3 region has 13 residues. CDR3 loop: CASTLSGVSTQYF. For the CDR3, the DNA is TGTGCCAGCACCCTTAGCGGGGTTAGCACGCAGTATTTT.

This chain uses TRBV6-5 with TRBJ2-7; TRBD1 might be the D (6 bases). V was pared by 0 bases and J by 6 bases, with 12 bases between. Germline V lookup: CDR1 MNHEY, CDR2 SVGAGI. The CDR3 has 14 residues. CDR3 bases: TGTGCCAGCAGTTACTCCCGCAGGGGATTCGAGCAGTACTTC. Translated: CASSYSRRGFEQYF.

The V gene is TRBV5-1, the J gene TRBJ2-5, with D perhaps matching TRBD1 (6 bases). Per germline, CDR1 SGHRS and CDR2 YFSETQ. The CDR3 sequence is 15 residues long. V lost 0 bases and J 2 bases, leaving 11 bases between the germline ends. In DNA, the CDR3 is TGCGCCAGCAGCTTGGCCCCAGGGGAACAAGAGACCCAGTACTTC. It is translated as CASSLAPGEQETQYF.

The chain is built from TRBV7-3 and TRBJ2-2; no clear D. This CDR3 contains 12 residues. V lost 5 bases and J lost 8, with 9 bases in between. CDR1 SGHTA and CDR2 FQGTGA come from the germline V gene. The CDR3: CASSPPVGELFF. The CDR3 nucleotides read TGTGCCAGCAGCCCACCAGTGGGGGAGCTGTTTTTT.

The chain links TRBV6-5 to TRBJ1-5; D not resolved. Germline V gene sequence: CDR1 MNHEY, CDR2 SVGAGI. The CDR3 consists of 16 residues. Deletions cut 0 bases from V and 1 base from J, with 10 bases between. The CDR3 DNA reads TGTGCCAGCAGTTACTCAGGAGGGTCCAGCAATCAGCCCCAGCATTTT. Translated: CASSYSGGSSNQPQHF.

This chain links TRBV3-1 (or the pseudogene TRBV3-2) with TRBJ2-3, with 16 bases identical to TRBD2. V was pared by 4 bases and J by 6 bases, with 4 bases of the junction left unmatched. Germline CDR1 reads LGHDT; CDR2 reads YNNKEL (reference sequence). CDR3 length equals 16 residues. In DNA form, the CDR3 reads TGTGCCAGCAGCCTGGGACTAGCGGGGGGGTCCGATACGCAGTATTTT. As protein: CASSLGLAGGSDTQYF.

CDR3 protein: CASSPPGHRGYGYTF. In nucleotides, the CDR3 is TGTGCCAGCAGCCCCCCGGGACACAGGGGGTATGGCTACACCTTC. The chain has TRBV3-1 (or the pseudogene TRBV3-2) and TRBJ1-2, with 8 bases aligning to TRBD1. V was clipped by 4 bases and J by 5 bases; unmatched bases: 9. This CDR3 comprises 15 residues. Germline V gene data show CDR1 as LGHDT and CDR2 as YNNKEL (reference sequence).

The chain is built from TRBV5-5 and TRBJ2-5, with 11 nucleotides matching TRBD1. From germline, CDR1 is SGHKS and CDR2 YYEKEE (reference sequence). The junction had 13 bases not matched to a gene; V was cut back by 4 bases and J by 2 bases. This CDR3 has 18 residues. The DNA of the CDR3 is TGTGCCAGCAGCCCACCAGGGACAGGGGGGATCGGGCAAGAGACCCAGTACTTC. Encoded protein: CASSPPGTGGIGQETQYF.

Many counts were recorded for this clone. This chain connects TRBV9 to TRBJ2-5, with 10 bases that match TRBD2. The CDR3 totals 16 residues. CDR1 and CDR2 (germline): SGDLS, YYNGEE. V lost 4 bases and J lost 2; bases outside the gene matches: 8. In DNA, the CDR3 is TGTGCCAGCAGCCCCGCTAGCGGGGGAATACAAGAGACCCAGTACTTC. Its translation: CASSPASGGIQETQYF.

The V and J genes are TRBV6-2 or TRBV6-3 and TRBJ1-4; possible D gene TRBD1, 5 bases. The CDR3 is made up of 15 amino acids. Trimming stripped 0 bases from V and 4 bases from J, with 9 bases between. Germline V gene sequence: CDR1 MNHEY, CDR2 SVGEGT. The DNA of the CDR3 is TGTGCCAGCAGTTACTCTGGAGGGGATAATGAAAAACTGTTTTTT. As protein: CASSYSGGDNEKLFF.

The chain joins TRBV14 to TRBJ2-7; D may be TRBD1 (6 bases). Deletions cut 0 bases from V and 6 bases from J, with 9 bases between. This CDR3 spans 13 amino acids. The germline V gene encodes CDR1 SGHDN and CDR2 FVKESK. CDR3 protein: CASSQDWGREQYF. The CDR3 nucleotides read TGTGCCAGCAGCCAAGACTGGGGGCGCGAGCAGTACTTC.

The CDR3 is CASSYGPGDYGYTF. DNA of the CDR3: TGTGCCAGCAGTTACGGTCCGGGGGACTATGGCTACACCTTC. The genes are TRBV6-5 and TRBJ1-2, with D tentatively TRBD1 (5 bases). The length of the CDR3 is 14 residues. Germline V gene data show CDR1 as MNHEY and CDR2 as SVGAGI. Trimming removed 2 bases at V and 3 bases at J, with 10 bases between.

CDR3 loop: CASRSQTGNEKLFF. The CDR3 DNA sequence: TGTGCCAGCAGATCCCAGACAGGGAATGAAAAACTGTTTTTT. V usage is TRBV6-6 and J usage is TRBJ1-4; 7 bases agree with TRBD1. This CDR3 spans 14 amino acids. Trimming took 6 bases from V and 5 from J; bases not matched to a gene: 6. The germline gives CDR1 MNHNY, CDR2 SVGAGI (reference sequence).

This chain joins TRBV30 and TRBJ1-2; no clear D gene. This CDR3 has 14 amino acids. In germline, CDR1 is GTSNPN, CDR2 SVGIG (reference sequence). V shed 0 bases and J shed 5 bases, with 13 bases lying between them. The CDR3 here is CAWSVGRSGYGYTF. The CDR3 region has the DNA TGTGCCTGGAGTGTCGGTCGTAGCGGGTATGGCTACACCTTC.

The chain links TRBV21-1 to TRBJ1-1. TRBV21-1 is a pseudogene locus. The CDR3 consists of 15 residues. The CDR3 protein is CASSRLGGLDTEAFF. For the CDR3, the DNA is TGTGCCAGCAGCAGACTGGGGGGGCTGGACACTGAAGCTTTCTTT.

The CDR3 reads CASSVTEELSPLHF. As DNA, the CDR3 is TGTGCCAGCTCAGTGACGGAGGAGTTGTCACCCCTCCACTTT. V is TRBV18 and J is TRBJ1-6, with D unclear. The CDR3 spans 14 residues. V dropped 5 bases and J dropped 10 bases, with 15 bases sitting between them. Germline-derived CDR1 and CDR2 are KGHSH and LQKENI.